This TCR beta chain was profiled in a study of T cell responses to AZD1222 COVID-19 vaccine (dated by TCRdb to about 2021). Broadly, across the study: A total of approximately 240 trial participants underwent TCR sequencing, of whom 207 received two doses of AZD1222 and some 25 received two doses of the MenACWY control vaccine. Enrollment into the trials was organized by age into subgroups of 18-55, 56-69 and 70-plus years, and those subgroups contained approximately 160, 26 and 62 TCR-sequenced participants, respectively.

Remarks on this clone: No cognate antigen has been identified for it. No much larger clonotype is one base removed from it; base qualities were not supplied.

The CDR3 regions of human TCRbeta chains were analyzed by immunosequencing. Under the source paper's analysis protocol: TCRs in the repertoires were matched against a reference library of SARS-CoV-2-specific TCRs that had been generated with the MIRA antigen-specificity platform. Breadth was defined as the fraction of unique TCRs that were SARS-CoV-2-associated, and depth was defined as the fraction of total T cells that were SARS-CoV-2-associated. Using the MIRA data, every spike-specific TCR was mapped to the spike region that the TCR reacted to and assigned to either a CD4 or a CD8 class. Log10-transformed breadth and depth values were compared by one-way ANOVA with Sidak's multiple comparisons tests. In TCRdb, the immuneACCESS table is reduced to in-frame sequences with V and J assigned. These tables do not hold every clone; where another copy was compared, an unresolved V gene accounts for under half, and the others remain unexplained. That table gives V, J and clone size, and the DNA gave D and trimming. Within this sample are tens of thousands of clones, with about nine tenths of them counted one time only. The ten largest clonotypes hold roughly 35% of the sample.

Overall study outcomes, separate from this receptor: After two AZD1222 doses, spike-specific TCR breadth and depth were significantly higher than at day 0 and than in MenACWY recipients. No day 14 peak-response samples were available, so repertoires were characterized only after the peak T cell response. CD4 TCRs associated with the vaccine covered the entire spike protein, and the dominant responses were in regions 160-218 and 743-854. Reportedly, almost half of the unique spike-specific TCRs recognized epitopes lying outside the regions that are mutated in the B.1.351 and B.1.1.7 variants. Participants were mostly white British, with more females than males. The authors suggested clonal diversity may have been underestimated. Conclusions about previously exposed vaccinees were limited because only six AZD1222 recipients were SARS-CoV-2 seropositive at baseline. In the small 56-69-year group, the increase in depth fell short of significance, most likely because of low power.

The sample's time point label is to be understood as: about 28 days (+/-7) after the second vaccine dose. Because spike-specific TCR depth and breadth did not differ between the two schedules, AZD1222 recipients who got a second dose at roughly 4 weeks were pooled with those who got a second dose at roughly 12 weeks. Vaccinee samples came from UK trials COV001 and COV002, including a single-blind randomized controlled phase 2/3 trial of AZD1222 (ChAdOx1 nCoV-19) in healthy adults. For TCRbeta chain sequencing, PBMC samples were collected from trial participants at day 0 and at day 28 after the second dose. The V end loses 0 bases and the J end loses 4 bases, and a stretch of 16 bases separates them. From the cysteine up to the phenylalanine, the CDR3 has a length of 16 residues. Left in the record is the CDR3 DNA by itself, 48 bases read in frame from the first base. The germline V gene specifies SGHRS as CDR1 and YFSETQ as CDR2.

This receptor chain uses TRBV5-1 and TRBJ2-5, with the D gene not clear enough to name. The sequence derives from an adult who received the AZD1222 COVID-19 vaccine. Sequenced here: peripheral blood, sampled 28 days after the second AZD1222 dose. This receptor carries the CDR3 CASSLVSKTVGETQYF. The sequenced DNA: TGCGCCAGCAGCTTGGTATCCAAGACGGTGGGAGAGACCCAGTACTTC.